This TCR beta chain was recorded in a study of preoperative IRX-2 immunotherapy in early breast cancer (dated by TCRdb to the late 2010s). According to the study, the label for this sample's treatment or condition signals: preoperative locoregional IRX-2 cytokine immunotherapy. The samples were obtained from a phase Ib study that tested preoperative, locoregional IRX-2 cytokine immunotherapy designed to prime immune responses. Patients with early-stage breast cancer who were given IRX-2 before surgery served as donors. The method was the immunoSEQ multiplex PCR assay. In its TCRdb copy, this immuneACCESS table keeps in-frame sequences only and misses some clones. Where compared with another copy, unresolved V genes explain less than half of these, and the others have no known cause. This sample holds more than 20,000 clones; around four fifths were observed only once. The top ten clonotypes cover 1% to 1.5% of the sample.

With regard to this clone: The antigen it recognizes is unknown. Per-base qualities were not stored, and no clone one base away is much larger.

Inclusive of the bounding cysteine and phenylalanine, the CDR3 is 12 residues long. Left in the record is the CDR3 DNA by itself, 36 bases read in frame from the first base. Sequences SQVTM (CDR1) and ANQGSEA (CDR2) are obtained from the germline V gene. Sequencing used lymph node tissue, obtained after IRX-2 immunotherapy. The chain was built from TRBV29-1 and TRBJ2-7; 7 nucleotides in the junction match TRBD1. The clonotype comes from a human donor with breast cancer. This receptor carries the CDR3 CATGTDPYEQYF. In nucleotides, the sequence is TGCGCTACCGGGACAGACCCTTACGAGCAGTACTTC.